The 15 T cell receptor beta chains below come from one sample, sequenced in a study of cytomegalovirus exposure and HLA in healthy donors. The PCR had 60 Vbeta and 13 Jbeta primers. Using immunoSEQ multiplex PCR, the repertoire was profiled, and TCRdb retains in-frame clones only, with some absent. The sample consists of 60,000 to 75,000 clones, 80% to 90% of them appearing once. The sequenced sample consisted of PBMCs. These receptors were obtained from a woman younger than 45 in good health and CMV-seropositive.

The CDR3 here is CASSLGGAGYTF. In DNA, the CDR3 is TGCGCCAGCAGCTTGGGCGGTGCAGGCTACACCTTC. The chain joins TRBV5-1 to TRBJ1-2; D not resolved. The CDR3 is made up of 12 amino acids. Trimming took 0 bases from V and 8 from J, leaving 8 bases between them. Germline loops: CDR1 SGHRS, CDR2 YFSETQ. Filled out from reference TRBV5-1 and TRBJ1-2, the complete variable domain reads KAGVTQTPRYLIKTRGQQVTLSCSPISGHRSVSWYQQTPGQGLQFLFEYFSETQRNKGNFPGRFSGRQFSNSRSEMNVSTLELGDSALYLCASSLGGAGYTFGSGTRLTVV.

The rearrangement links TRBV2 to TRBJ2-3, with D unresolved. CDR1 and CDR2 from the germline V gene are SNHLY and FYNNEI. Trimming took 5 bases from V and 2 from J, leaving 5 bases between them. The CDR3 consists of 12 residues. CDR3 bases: TGTGCCAGCAGTTTGGCCACAGATACGCAGTATTTT. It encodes CASSLATDTQYF.

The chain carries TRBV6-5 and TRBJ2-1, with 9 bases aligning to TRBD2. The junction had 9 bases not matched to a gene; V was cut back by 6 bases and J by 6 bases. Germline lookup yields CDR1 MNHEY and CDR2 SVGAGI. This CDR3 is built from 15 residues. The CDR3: CASSQSGTSLNEQFF. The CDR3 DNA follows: TGTGCCAGCAGCCAATCCGGGACTAGCCTCAATGAGCAGTTCTTC.

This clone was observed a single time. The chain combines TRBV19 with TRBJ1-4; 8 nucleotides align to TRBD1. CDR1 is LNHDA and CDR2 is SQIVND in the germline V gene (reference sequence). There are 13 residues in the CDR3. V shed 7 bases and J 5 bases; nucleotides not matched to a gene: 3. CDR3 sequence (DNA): TGTGCCAGTACGGGACAGGCCAATGAAAAACTGTTTTTT. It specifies CASTGQANEKLFF.

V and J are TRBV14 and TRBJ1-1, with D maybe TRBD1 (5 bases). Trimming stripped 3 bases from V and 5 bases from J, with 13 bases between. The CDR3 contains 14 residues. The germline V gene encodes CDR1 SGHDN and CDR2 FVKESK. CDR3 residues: CASSHQRGWTEAFF. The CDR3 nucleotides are TGTGCCAGCAGCCACCAACGGGGGTGGACTGAAGCTTTCTTT. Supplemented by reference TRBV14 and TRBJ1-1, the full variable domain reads EAGVTQFPSHSVIEKGQTVTLRCDPISGHDNLYWYRRVMGKEIKFLLHFVKESKQDESGMPNNRFLAERTGGTYSTLKVQPAELEDSGVYFCASSHQRGWTEAFFGQGTRLTVV.

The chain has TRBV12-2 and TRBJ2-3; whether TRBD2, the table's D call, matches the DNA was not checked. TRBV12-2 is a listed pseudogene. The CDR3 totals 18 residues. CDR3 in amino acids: CASRLAATSGRATDTQYF. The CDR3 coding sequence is TGTGCAAGTCGCTTAGCGGCCACTAGCGGGAGGGCCACAGATACGCAGTATTTT.

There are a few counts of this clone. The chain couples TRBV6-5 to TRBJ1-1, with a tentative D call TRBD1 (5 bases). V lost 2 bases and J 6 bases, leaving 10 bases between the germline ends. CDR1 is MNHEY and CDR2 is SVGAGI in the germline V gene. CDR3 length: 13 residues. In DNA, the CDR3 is TGTGCCAGCAGTTACCAGGGTATTGCTGAAGCTTTCTTT. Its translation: CASSYQGIAEAFF.

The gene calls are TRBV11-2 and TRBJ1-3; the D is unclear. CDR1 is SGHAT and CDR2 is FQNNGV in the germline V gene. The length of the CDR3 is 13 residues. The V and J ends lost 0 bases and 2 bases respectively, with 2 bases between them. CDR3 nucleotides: TGTGCCAGCAGCTTAGACGCTGGAAACACCATATATTTT. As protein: CASSLDAGNTIYF. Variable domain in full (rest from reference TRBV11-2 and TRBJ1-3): EAGVAQSPRYKIIEKRQSVAFWCNPISGHATLYWYQQILGQGPKLLIQFQNNGVVDDSQLPKDRFSAERLKGVDSTLKIQPAKLEDSAVYLCASSLDAGNTIYFGEGSWLTVV.

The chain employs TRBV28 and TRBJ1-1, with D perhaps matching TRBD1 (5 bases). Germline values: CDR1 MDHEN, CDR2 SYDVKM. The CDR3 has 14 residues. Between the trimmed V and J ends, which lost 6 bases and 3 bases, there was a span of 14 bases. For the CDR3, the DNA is TGTGCCAGCAGCCCGGGAGGGACGGACACTGAAGCTTTCTTT. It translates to CASSPGGTDTEAFF.

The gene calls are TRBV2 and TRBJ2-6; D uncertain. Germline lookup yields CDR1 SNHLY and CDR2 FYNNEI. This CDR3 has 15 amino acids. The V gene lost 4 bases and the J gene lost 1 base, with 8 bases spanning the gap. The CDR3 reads CASSVAPSGANVLTF. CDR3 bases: TGTGCCAGCAGTGTAGCTCCATCTGGGGCCAACGTCCTGACTTTC. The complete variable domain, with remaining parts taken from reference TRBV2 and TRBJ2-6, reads EPEVTQTPSHQVTQMGQEVILRCVPISNHLYFYWYRQILGQKVEFLVSFYNNEISEKSEIFDDQFSVERPDGSNFTLKIRSTKLEDSAMYFCASSVAPSGANVLTFGAGSRLTVL.

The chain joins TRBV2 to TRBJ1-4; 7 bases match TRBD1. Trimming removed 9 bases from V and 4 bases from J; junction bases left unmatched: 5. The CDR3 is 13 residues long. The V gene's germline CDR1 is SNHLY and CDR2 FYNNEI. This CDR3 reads CASHGTVNEKLFF. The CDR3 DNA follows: TGTGCCAGTCACGGGACAGTTAATGAAAAACTGTTTTTT.

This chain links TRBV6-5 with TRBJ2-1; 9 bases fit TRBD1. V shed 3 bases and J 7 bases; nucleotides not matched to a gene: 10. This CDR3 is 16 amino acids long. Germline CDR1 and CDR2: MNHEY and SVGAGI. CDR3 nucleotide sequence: TGTGCCAGCAGTTATCGGGGACAGGGAATTAGGAATGAGCAGTTCTTC. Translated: CASSYRGQGIRNEQFF.

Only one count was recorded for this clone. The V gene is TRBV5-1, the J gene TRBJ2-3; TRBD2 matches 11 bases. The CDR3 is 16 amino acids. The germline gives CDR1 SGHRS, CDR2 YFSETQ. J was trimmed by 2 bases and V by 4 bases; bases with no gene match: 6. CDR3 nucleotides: TGCGCCAGCAGCCCTCCGGGACTAGCGGCCACAGATACGCAGTATTTT. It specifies CASSPPGLAATDTQYF. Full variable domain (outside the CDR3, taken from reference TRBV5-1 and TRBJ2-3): KAGVTQTPRYLIKTRGQQVTLSCSPISGHRSVSWYQQTPGQGLQFLFEYFSETQRNKGNFPGRFSGRQFSNSRSEMNVSTLELGDSALYLCASSPPGLAATDTQYFGPGTRLTVL.

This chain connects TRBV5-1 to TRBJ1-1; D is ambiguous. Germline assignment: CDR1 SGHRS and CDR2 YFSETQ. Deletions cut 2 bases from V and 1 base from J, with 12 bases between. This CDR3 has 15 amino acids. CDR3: CASSFGRQANTEAFF. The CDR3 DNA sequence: TGCGCCAGCAGCTTTGGGAGGCAGGCGAACACTGAAGCTTTCTTT.

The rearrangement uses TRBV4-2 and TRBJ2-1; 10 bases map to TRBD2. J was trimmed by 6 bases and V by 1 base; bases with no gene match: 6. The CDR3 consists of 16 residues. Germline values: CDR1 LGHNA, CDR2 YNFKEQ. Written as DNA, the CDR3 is TGTGCCAGCAGCCAAGTCACGGCTAGCGGGAGCAATGAGCAGTTCTTC. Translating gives CASSQVTASGSNEQFF.